These 24 T cell receptor beta chains came from one sample sequenced in a study of T cell repertoires in cytomegalovirus infection. TCRdb reprocessed the reads with MiXCR, giving one entry per CDR3 protein. The table has tens of thousands of distinct CDR3 sequences, about a fifth seen once. These receptors have no known antigen. The material sequenced was CD8+ T cells from cultured PBMCs, taken from culture after CMV antigen stimulation. The origin of the receptors is a human donor in good health (CMV status not recorded). Some clones in this sample may be carry-over from other donors' samples.

A few counts support this clonotype. The chain recombines TRBV19 with TRBJ1-5; no firm D call. The CDR3 contains 14 residues. CDR1 and CDR2 from the germline V gene are LNHDA and SQIVND (reference sequence). V was clipped by 1 base and J by 5 bases, with 9 bases between them. CDR3 sequence reads: CASSIGQVYQPQHF. CDR3 nucleotides: TGTGCCAGTAGTATAGGTCAGGTGTATCAGCCCCAGCATTTT.

This clonotype has at least ten counts. The chain recombines TRBV7-2 with TRBJ2-5, with D maybe TRBD2 (6 bases). V shed 4 bases and J shed 5 bases, with 11 bases lying between them. There are 13 residues in the CDR3. The germline V gene encodes CDR1 SGHTA and CDR2 FQGNSA. The DNA for the CDR3 is TGTGCCAGCAGCTCCGGACGGGGGGAGACCCAGTACTTC. Translation: CASSSGRGETQYF.

In this sample, this clonotype turned up a few times. CDR3: CASSMDRFPYEQYF. The CDR3 nucleotides are TGTGCCAGTAGTATGGACAGGTTTCCCTACGAGCAGTACTTC. The V gene is TRBV19, the J gene TRBJ2-7, with TRBD1 matching over 7 bases. The germline V gene encodes CDR1 LNHDA and CDR2 SQIVND (reference sequence). The CDR3 has 14 residues. With V trimmed by 3 bases and J by 2 bases, 4 bases remained unmatched.

The chain combines TRBV6-5 with TRBJ1-2; a possible D gene is TRBD1 (6 bases). This CDR3 has 16 residues. From germline, CDR1 is MNHEY and CDR2 SVGAGI. V lost 1 base and J 4 bases, leaving 16 bases between the germline ends. CDR3 residues: CASSYLGGASSYGYTF. Written as DNA, the CDR3 is TGTGCCAGCAGTTACTTGGGGGGGGCAAGTTCCTATGGCTACACCTTC.

This clonotype was detected only a few times. The chain employs TRBV20-1 and TRBJ1-1; D gene uncertain. Germline CDR1 is DFQATT and CDR2 is SNEGSKA (reference sequence). The CDR3 is 14 amino acids. Trimming shortened V by 6 bases and J by 9 bases, and 23 bases separated the two germline ends. The CDR3 is CSAHPQSIWSQAFF. The CDR3, as DNA: TGCAGTGCCCATCCCCAGAGTATTTGGTCGCAAGCTTTCTTT.

This clonotype was counted many times. The chain joins TRBV7-8 to TRBJ2-1; no clear D gene. Between the trimmed V and J ends, which lost 1 base and 8 bases, there was a span of 6 bases. Germline V gene sequence: CDR1 SGHVS, CDR2 FQNEAQ. CDR3 length: 12 residues. The CDR3 bases are TGTGCCAGCAGCTTAGGTGCGGATGAGCAGTTCTTC. Translated, it gives CASSLGADEQFF. The whole variable domain, remainder taken from reference TRBV7-8 and TRBJ2-1, is GAGVSQSPRYKVAKRGQDVALRCDPISGHVSLFWYQQALGQGPEFLTYFQNEAQLDKSGLPSDRFFAERPEGSVSTLKIQRTQQEDSAVYLCASSLGADEQFFGPGTRLTVL.

This clonotype was detected only a few times. The chain is built from TRBV7-3 and TRBJ2-6; D is ambiguous. Trimming removed 0 bases at V and 0 bases at J, with 0 bases between. The CDR3 loop spans 14 amino acids. CDR1 and CDR2 from the germline V gene are SGHTA and FQGTGA. CDR3 region: CASSLTSGANVLTF. The CDR3, as DNA: TGTGCCAGCAGCTTAACCTCTGGGGCCAACGTCCTGACTTTC.

The chain combines TRBV6-4 with TRBJ1-1, with 7 bases identical to TRBD1. Germline assignment: CDR1 MRHNA and CDR2 SNTAGT. This CDR3 spans 14 amino acids. V gave up 6 bases and J gave up 0 bases; unmatched junction bases: 4. The CDR3 sequence: CASSRGGLNTEAFF. The CDR3 bases are TGTGCCAGCAGCCGAGGGGGCCTGAACACTGAAGCTTTCTTT.

Many counts were recorded for this clonotype. In nucleotides, the CDR3 is TGCGCCAGCAGCCCCCGGGACCGGGGGATGGACATTCAGTACTTC. Its translation is CASSPRDRGMDIQYF. This sequence joins TRBV4-1 and TRBJ2-4; D is possibly TRBD2 (6 bases). Between the trimmed V and J ends, which lost 4 bases and 8 bases, there was a span of 18 bases. This CDR3 contains 15 residues. The germline gives CDR1 MGHRA, CDR2 YSYEKL.

This clonotype was counted between two and nine times. The V call is TRBV6-5, the J call TRBJ2-1; D is tentatively TRBD1 or TRBD2 (6 bases each). Germline-derived CDR1 and CDR2 are MNHEY and SVGAGI. This CDR3 has 14 amino acids. V lost 6 bases and J 5 bases, leaving 14 bases between the germline ends. This CDR3 reads CASRSWGANNEQFF. The CDR3 DNA follows: TGTGCCAGCAGATCCTGGGGGGCAAACAATGAGCAGTTCTTC.

This clonotype was seen ten or more times. This rearrangement joins TRBV12-3 or TRBV12-4 to TRBJ2-2, with D unclear. There are 13 residues in the CDR3. V was pared by 3 bases and J by 6 bases, with 8 bases between. For the CDR3, the DNA is TGTGCCAGCAGTTTCGAGACTGCCGGGGAGCTGTTTTTT. Translation: CASSFETAGELFF.

There are many counts of this clonotype. J is TRBJ2-3 and V is TRBV7-3; 11 bases are shared with TRBD2. J was trimmed by 5 bases and V by 0 bases; bases with no gene match: 4. CDR1 and CDR2 (germline): SGHTA, FQGTGA. The CDR3 has 16 residues. In nucleotides, the CDR3 is TGTGCCAGCAGCTTAACGGGTAGCGGGGGGGGAGATACGCAGTATTTT. It yields the protein CASSLTGSGGGDTQYF.

This clonotype was observed at least ten times. This sequence joins TRBV12-3 or TRBV12-4 and TRBJ2-1; D might be TRBD2 (5 bases). This CDR3 spans 16 amino acids. The V and J ends lost 5 bases and 9 bases respectively, with 23 bases between them. The CDR3 loop reads CASSPLGGPSRFEQFF. The CDR3 nucleotides are TGTGCCAGCAGTCCCTTAGGTGGGCCTAGCAGGTTTGAGCAGTTCTTC.

This clonotype has only a few counts. This sequence joins TRBV12-3 or TRBV12-4 and TRBJ1-2; D remains ambiguous. This CDR3 has 13 residues. V was shortened by 6 bases and J by 4 bases, with 12 bases between the two germline ends. CDR3 nucleotide sequence: TGTGCCAGCAGCTGGGGAGAGGGCTATGGCTACACCTTC. Translating it yields CASSWGEGYGYTF.

This clonotype was recorded at least ten times. The gene calls are TRBV7-8 and TRBJ2-1; possible D gene TRBD2, 5 bases. The CDR3 extends over 14 amino acids. Trimming stripped 1 base from V and 7 bases from J, with 11 bases between. Germline CDR1 reads SGHVS; CDR2 reads FQNEAQ. CDR3 in DNA: TGTGCCAGCAGCTTAGTTAGCGTGGTTAATGAGCAGTTCTTC. It is translated as CASSLVSVVNEQFF.

The chain combines TRBV7-2 with TRBJ2-1; no definite D call. The CDR3 spans 14 residues. CDR1 and CDR2 (germline): SGHTA, FQGNSA. The V end lost 5 bases, the J end lost 3 bases, and 11 bases lay between the germline ends. CDR3 bases: TGTGCCAGCAGCCCCCCGGCCCTCTACAATGAGCAGTTCTTC. Protein product: CASSPPALYNEQFF. Full variable domain (outside the CDR3, taken from reference TRBV7-2 and TRBJ2-1): GAGVSQSPSNKVTEKGKDVELRCDPISGHTALYWYRQSLGQGLEFLIYFQGNSAPDKSGLPSDRFSAERTGGSVSTLTIQRTQQEDSAVYLCASSPPALYNEQFFGPGTRLTVL.

This rearrangement joins TRBV9 to TRBJ1-1; possible D gene TRBD1, 5 bases. The CDR3 has 14 residues. The V and J ends lost 3 bases and 0 bases respectively, with 9 bases between them. Germline V lookup: CDR1 SGDLS, CDR2 YYNGEE. CDR3 coding DNA: TGTGCCAGCAGCGCAGGGACGTTGAACACTGAAGCTTTCTTT. Translated, it gives CASSAGTLNTEAFF.

Relative to its sample, this clonotype is medium-sized. J is TRBJ1-6 and V is TRBV7-8; TRBD1 might be the D (5 bases). The CDR3 is 15 amino acids. Per germline, CDR1 SGHVS and CDR2 FQNEAQ. The V gene lost 0 bases and the J gene lost 9 bases, with 12 bases spanning the gap. The CDR3 region is CASSLAGEWGSPLHF. Written as DNA, the CDR3 is TGTGCCAGCAGCTTAGCAGGGGAGTGGGGTTCACCCCTCCACTTT.

This clonotype appeared a few times. The rearrangement uses TRBV19 and TRBJ1-2; D gene unclear. Germline CDR1 reads LNHDA; CDR2 reads SQIVND (reference sequence). Trimming took off 6 bases at V and 0 bases at J, with 20 bases between the two ends. The CDR3 consists of 17 residues. CDR3 sequence reads: CASRVSALGSPNYGYTF. The CDR3 nucleotides are TGTGCCAGTAGGGTAAGCGCGCTGGGCAGCCCTAACTATGGCTACACCTTC.

This clonotype was seen at least ten times. The chain couples TRBV10-3 to TRBJ2-7; 7 positions match TRBD1. CDR1 and CDR2 from the germline V gene are ENHRY and SYGVKD. V shed 5 bases, J shed 0 bases, and the junction held 13 bases outside the gene matches. The CDR3 is 17 amino acids. CDR3 nucleotides: TGTGCCATCAGTTCTCCGTCTAGGTCAGGGGGCTCCTACGAGCAGTACTTC. Translating it yields CAISSPSRSGGSYEQYF.

This clonotype was seen ten or more times. The chain carries TRBV5-1 and TRBJ1-6; D gene unclear. CDR3 length: 15 residues. CDR1 is SGHRS, CDR2 YFSETQ, per germline. V was cut by 4 bases and J by 10 bases, with 18 bases left in between. Here the CDR3 DNA reads TGCGCCAGCAGCCCGGCGTCCGGTGGGTCATCACCCCTCCACTTT. Translating gives CASSPASGGSSPLHF. Filled out from reference TRBV5-1 and TRBJ1-6, the complete variable domain reads KAGVTQTPRYLIKTRGQQVTLSCSPISGHRSVSWYQQTPGQGLQFLFEYFSETQRNKGNFPGRFSGRQFSNSRSEMNVSTLELGDSALYLCASSPASGGSSPLHFGNGTRLTVT.

This chain links TRBV7-9 with TRBJ2-3; 8 bases agree with TRBD1. The length of the CDR3 is 14 residues. The trim removed 5 bases at V and 3 bases at J, leaving 4 bases unmatched. The germline gives CDR1 SEHNR, CDR2 FQNEAQ (reference sequence). CDR3 region: CASSRQGRTDTQYF. DNA of the CDR3: TGTGCCAGCAGCCGACAGGGGAGGACAGATACGCAGTATTTT.

The chain combines TRBV4-1 with TRBJ1-4; tentatively, D is TRBD1 (5 bases). Germline CDR1 reads MGHRA; CDR2 reads YSYEKL. The V and J ends lost 4 bases and 5 bases respectively, with 14 bases between them. The CDR3 contains 15 residues. CDR3 residues: CASSPGDGLNEKLFF. The CDR3 nucleotides read TGCGCCAGCAGCCCCGGGGACGGACTGAATGAAAAACTGTTTTTT.

The rearrangement joins TRBV18 to TRBJ2-5; D call uncertain. Trimming left V 3 bases short and J 0 bases short, with 11 bases between. The CDR3 totals 15 residues. The germline gives CDR1 KGHSH, CDR2 LQKENI. The CDR3 region has the DNA TGTGCCAGCTCACCCCGTAGTACGTACCAAGAGACCCAGTACTTC. Protein sequence: CASSPRSTYQETQYF.